The clone carrying this T cell receptor (beta chain) was observed a few times. Its antigen is undetermined. Amplification used 60 Vbeta primers and 13 Jbeta primers. In the original analysis: Counted up in a later analysis, unique TCR beta chains came to approximately 77 million, with about 10 million shared. The table came from immunoSEQ multiplex PCR; TCRdb's copy has only in-frame clones and leaves some out. V and J calls plus clone size are reproduced from that table; the DNA served to infer D and trimming. The table lists roughly 180,000 clones, roughly 80% of them singletons, with less than 3% in the top ten. This sample is part of a study of cytomegalovirus exposure and HLA in healthy donors. Findings and limits, study-wide: Per a later analysis, 18,000 or so TCR beta sequences showed association with HLA alleles at 0.05 false discovery rate.

Germline V gene data show CDR1 as MNHEY and CDR2 as SVGAGI. Trimming removed 2 bases at V and 5 bases at J, with 12 bases between. CDR3 length: 14 residues. The sequenced sample was PBMCs. This rearrangement joins TRBV6-5 to TRBJ1-1; unclear D gene. The TCR comes from a male donor in good health and CMV-seronegative. The CDR3 is CASSYTRGETEAFF. DNA for the CDR3: TGTGCCAGCAGTTACACTCGGGGTGAGACTGAAGCTTTCTTT.